A single sample is the source of the 22 T cell receptor beta chains below, sequenced in a study of HIV-infected patients and healthy controls. Antiretroviral therapy had run roughly three months, about 14 weeks, before follow-up blood collection. The repertoire came from unfractionated whole blood and reflected all unsorted peripheral T cells. 500 ng RNA was reverse transcribed with alpha and beta constant-region primers. Each of the alpha and beta chains got its own library through chain-specific third strand synthesis with indices. One entry per CDR3 protein, called by TCRdb with MiXCR from the 5' RACE reads. The sample contains about 10,000 distinct CDR3 sequences, around 6% of which appear only once. This specimen consisted of blood, obtained during antiretroviral therapy. The receptors were sampled from an adult with HIV infection. The donor label of this sample is uncertain.

This clonotype was counted ten times or more. V usage is TRBV7-2 and J usage is TRBJ2-5; D is possibly TRBD2 (5 bases). The germline gives CDR1 SGHTA, CDR2 FQGNSA. V lost 3 bases and J lost 1, with 6 bases in between. The CDR3 has 13 amino acids. CDR3 nucleotides: TGTGCCAGCAGCTTCAGCGGCCAAGAGACCCAGTACTTC. It yields the protein CASSFSGQETQYF. The whole variable domain, filled in from reference TRBV7-2 and TRBJ2-5, reads GAGVSQSPSNKVTEKGKDVELRCDPISGHTALYWYRQSLGQGLEFLIYFQGNSAPDKSGLPSDRFSAERTGGSVSTLTIQRTQQEDSAVYLCASSFSGQETQYFGPGTRLLVL.

This clonotype was detected many times. The chain uses TRBV6-5 and TRBJ2-3; 7 bases align to TRBD2. The germline gives CDR1 MNHEY, CDR2 SVGAGI. Trimming cost V 5 bases and J 0 bases; bases outside gene matches: 5. CDR3 size: 15 residues. The CDR3 spells CASSVGGGSTDTQYF. The CDR3 DNA follows: TGTGCCAGCAGTGTGGGGGGGGGGAGCACAGATACGCAGTATTTT.

The table lists this clonotype with a few counts. A read error may produce the germline difference seen at one junction end. The chain links TRBV25-1 to TRBJ1-3; 7 bases map to TRBD1. Germline V gives CDR1 MGHDK, CDR2 SYGVNS. The CDR3 runs 15 residues. The CDR3 spells CVSRGTAISGNTIYF. The CDR3 DNA follows: TGTGTCAGCAGGGGGACAGCCATCTCTGGAAACACCATATATTTT. Combining the CDR3 with reference TRBV25-1 and TRBJ1-3 gives the whole variable domain EADIYQTPRYLVIGTGKKITLECSQTMGHDKMYWYQQDPGMELHLIHYSYGVNSTEKGDLSSESTVSRIRTEHFPLTLESARPSHTSQYLCVSRGTAISGNTIYFGEGSWLTVV.

This clonotype occurred a few times. V and J are TRBV20-1 and TRBJ2-3; 9 bases line up with TRBD1. Germline-derived CDR1 and CDR2 are DFQATT and SNEGSKA (reference sequence). Trimming at V came to 6 bases and at J to 0 bases, leaving 16 bases not matched to a gene. This CDR3 has 18 residues. The CDR3, as DNA: TGCAGTGCCGCGAGGGGACAGGGCCAAAGCACGAGCACAGATACGCAGTATTTT. Protein: CSAARGQGQSTSTDTQYF.

By frequency in the sample, this clonotype is medium-sized. The CDR3 nucleotides read TGCAGCGTTGACACTAGGGACAGACCCTACGAGCAGTACTTC. The encoded protein is CSVDTRDRPYEQYF. The J gene is TRBJ2-7, the V gene TRBV29-1; 7 bases map to TRBD1. The V segment lost 3 bases and the J segment 2 bases; nucleotides outside the gene matches: 7. Germline-derived CDR1 and CDR2 are SQVTM and ANQGSEA. The CDR3 is 14 residues long.

This clonotype is termed medium-sized. Here the CDR3 reads CASSPDSNEQYF. In DNA form, the CDR3 reads TGTGCCAGCAGCCCGGACAGTAACGAGCAGTACTTC. The rearrangement links TRBV7-6 to TRBJ2-7, with TRBD1 as a possible D gene (6 bases). CDR1 and CDR2 (germline): SGHVS, FNYEAQ. Trimming cost V 5 bases and J 5 bases, with 10 bases left between them. The length of the CDR3 is 12 residues.

The V and J genes are TRBV7-3 and TRBJ2-3, with 10 bases fitting TRBD2. V was pared by 5 bases and J by 3 bases, with 8 bases of the junction left unmatched. The CDR3 has 16 residues. From germline, CDR1 is SGHTA and CDR2 FQGTGA. CDR3 DNA sequence: TGTGCCAGCAGCACCGTAGCGGGAGGTAGTACAGATACGCAGTATTTT. This codes for CASSTVAGGSTDTQYF.

This clonotype was seen many times. The genes are TRBV19 and TRBJ1-1; D is unresolved. Per the germline V gene, CDR1 is LNHDA and CDR2 is SQIVND (reference sequence). The V end lost 5 bases, the J end lost 0 bases, and 7 bases lay between the germline ends. This CDR3 comprises 13 residues. For the CDR3, the DNA is TGTGCCAGTAGTCTGCGCATGAACACTGAAGCTTTCTTT. Its translation is CASSLRMNTEAFF.

This clonotype showed up many times. The chain is built from TRBV19 and TRBJ1-2, with D maybe TRBD1 (6 bases). V lost 10 bases, J lost 7 bases, and 13 bases lay in between. From germline, CDR1 is LNHDA and CDR2 SQIVND (reference sequence). The CDR3 consists of 11 residues. CDR3 in amino acids: CATRQDAGYTF. CDR3 coding DNA: TGTGCCACCAGACAGGACGCTGGCTACACCTTC.

This clonotype has a count of ten or more. This chain joins TRBV5-4 and TRBJ2-5; D remains unclear. Trimming took off 1 base at V and 5 bases at J, with 6 bases between the two ends. In germline, CDR1 is SGHNT, CDR2 YYREEE (reference sequence). This CDR3 contains 12 residues. CDR3 sequence: CASSLFGETQYF. CDR3 coding DNA: TGTGCCAGCAGCTTGTTCGGGGAGACCCAGTACTTC.

This clonotype was seen a handful of times. The rearrangement joins TRBV5-1 to TRBJ2-1, with D possibly matching TRBD2 (6 bases). V dropped 4 bases and J dropped 8 bases, with 16 bases sitting between them. CDR1 SGHRS and CDR2 YFSETQ come from the germline V gene. The CDR3 spans 14 residues. The DNA for the CDR3 is TGCGCCAGCAGCCCTGGTCCTAGCGCGGATGAGCAGTTCTTC. It encodes CASSPGPSADEQFF.

In its sample, this clonotype is medium-sized (0.01 to 0.1%). This chain joins TRBV6-5 and TRBJ2-1; the D gene could be TRBD1 or TRBD2 (5 bases each). The germline V gene encodes CDR1 MNHEY and CDR2 SVGAGI. V lost 2 bases, J lost 8 bases, and 16 bases lay in between. This CDR3 has 15 residues. DNA for the CDR3: TGTGCCAGCAGTTACCTTGCGGATTTGGGGGATGAGCAGTTCTTC. Amino acid sequence: CASSYLADLGDEQFF.

This clonotype came up many times. The chain is built from TRBV13 and TRBJ2-1; 8 nucleotides match TRBD2. V trimming: 2 bases; J trimming: 5 bases; junction bases outside the gene matches: 11. The CDR3 runs to 17 residues. Germline V lookup: CDR1 PRHDT, CDR2 FYEKMQ (reference sequence). The CDR3 coding sequence is TGTGCCAGCAGCTTACTCCTTCCGGGGGGGGCCCACAATGAGCAGTTCTTC. Protein: CASSLLLPGGAHNEQFF.

This clonotype came up many times. The rearrangement links TRBV12-3 or TRBV12-4 to TRBJ2-1; 7 nucleotides agree with TRBD1. This CDR3 spans 15 amino acids. J was trimmed by 4 bases and V by 5 bases; bases with no gene match: 8. This CDR3 reads CASSTATGNYNEQFF. In DNA, the CDR3 is TGTGCCAGCAGTACAGCGACAGGGAATTACAATGAGCAGTTCTTC.

There are many counts of this clonotype. This chain connects TRBV10-3 to TRBJ2-1; 7 nucleotides agree with TRBD2. The germline V gene encodes CDR1 ENHRY and CDR2 SYGVKD. The CDR3 length is 13 residues. V was pared by 8 bases and J by 5 bases, with 6 bases of the junction left unmatched. The DNA for the CDR3 is TGTGCCATCGCGGGGGAATCGAACAATGAGCAGTTCTTC. Translating it yields CAIAGESNNEQFF.

This clonotype was observed many times. This chain links TRBV18 with TRBJ1-5; tentative D call: TRBD1 (6 bases). This CDR3 region has 13 residues. Germline CDR1 and CDR2: KGHSH and LQKENI. The ends were cut back, 4 bases at V and 5 bases at J, with 9 bases in the middle. CDR3 protein: CASSRDNYQPQHF. For the CDR3, the DNA is TGTGCCAGCTCACGGGACAATTATCAGCCCCAGCATTTT.

In regard to this clonotype: A much bigger clone sits one base away, suggesting this may be a read error. This sequence joins TRBV3-1 and TRBJ1-6, with TRBD1 as a possible D gene (5 bases). Trimming pared 7 bases from V and 9 bases from J, leaving 16 bases between. Per germline, CDR1 LGHDT and CDR2 YNNKEL (reference sequence). This CDR3 contains 14 residues. Here the CDR3 DNA reads TGTGCCAGCAACCACCCAGGGAGTGGTTCACCCCTCCACTTT. As protein: CASNHPGSGSPLHF.

In this sample, this clonotype turned up a few times. The rearrangement joins TRBV3-1 to TRBJ2-1; 9 bases map to TRBD1. J lost 5 bases, V lost 7 bases, and 9 bases had no gene match. This CDR3 comprises 15 residues. Germline CDR1 is LGHDT and CDR2 is YNNKEL (reference sequence). The CDR3 DNA follows: TGTGCCAGCACCCTAGACAGGGGGAAACACAATGAGCAGTTCTTC. This gives the protein CASTLDRGKHNEQFF.

This clonotype rates as medium-sized. V gene TRBV29-1 combines with J gene TRBJ1-4; 7 positions agree with TRBD1. CDR1 SQVTM and CDR2 ANQGSEA come from the germline V gene. V dropped 0 bases and J dropped 13; count of bases not matched to a gene: 14. CDR3 length: 15 residues. In nucleotides, the CDR3 is TGCAGCGTTGAAGATACAGGGGCAGGTCTAGTAGGACTGTTTTTT. Amino acids: CSVEDTGAGLVGLFF.

By proportion, this clonotype is medium-sized. The chain has TRBV20-1 and TRBJ1-1; 8 nucleotides align to TRBD1. Germline loops: CDR1 DFQATT, CDR2 SNEGSKA (reference sequence). V lost 2 bases to trimming and J lost 2 bases; unmatched junction nucleotides: 4. The CDR3 is made up of 14 amino acids. The CDR3 DNA reads as TGCAGTGCTAGAAGGACAGGGCCCAACACTGAAGCTTTCTTT. This translates into CSARRTGPNTEAFF.

This clonotype occurred many times. The chain couples TRBV7-8 to TRBJ2-4, with TRBD1 matching 9 bases. CDR3 length: 19 amino acids. Germline V gives CDR1 SGHVS, CDR2 FQNEAQ. V trimming: 5 bases; J trimming: 0 bases; junction bases outside the gene matches: 14. The CDR3 bases are TGTGCCAGCAGCCCAACCGGGACAGGGCCGTTCTTAGCCAAAAACATTCAGTACTTC. Translation: CASSPTGTGPFLAKNIQYF.

For the CDR3, the DNA is TGTGCCAGCAGCTTAGGAGTATCAAGCTCCTACAATGAGCAGTTCTTC. It yields the protein CASSLGVSSSYNEQFF. This chain uses TRBV7-9 with TRBJ2-1; D remains unclear. Germline V gene data show CDR1 as SEHNR and CDR2 as FQNEAQ (reference sequence). This CDR3 comprises 16 residues. V gave up 1 base and J gave up 0 bases, with 10 bases separating them.